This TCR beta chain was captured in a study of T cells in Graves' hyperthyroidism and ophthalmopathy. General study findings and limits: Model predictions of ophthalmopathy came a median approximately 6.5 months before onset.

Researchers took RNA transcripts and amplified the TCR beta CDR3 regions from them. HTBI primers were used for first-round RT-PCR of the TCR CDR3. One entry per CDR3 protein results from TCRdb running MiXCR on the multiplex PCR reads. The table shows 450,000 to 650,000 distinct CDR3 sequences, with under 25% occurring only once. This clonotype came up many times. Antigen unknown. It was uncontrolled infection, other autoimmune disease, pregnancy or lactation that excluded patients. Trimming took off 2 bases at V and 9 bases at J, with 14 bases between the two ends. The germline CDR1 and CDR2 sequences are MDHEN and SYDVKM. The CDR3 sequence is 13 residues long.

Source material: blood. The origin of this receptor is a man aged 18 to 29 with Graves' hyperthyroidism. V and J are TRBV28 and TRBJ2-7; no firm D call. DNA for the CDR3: TGTGCCAGCAGTTTACCTGGACGAGGCGGGCAGTACTTC. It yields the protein CASSLPGRGGQYF.